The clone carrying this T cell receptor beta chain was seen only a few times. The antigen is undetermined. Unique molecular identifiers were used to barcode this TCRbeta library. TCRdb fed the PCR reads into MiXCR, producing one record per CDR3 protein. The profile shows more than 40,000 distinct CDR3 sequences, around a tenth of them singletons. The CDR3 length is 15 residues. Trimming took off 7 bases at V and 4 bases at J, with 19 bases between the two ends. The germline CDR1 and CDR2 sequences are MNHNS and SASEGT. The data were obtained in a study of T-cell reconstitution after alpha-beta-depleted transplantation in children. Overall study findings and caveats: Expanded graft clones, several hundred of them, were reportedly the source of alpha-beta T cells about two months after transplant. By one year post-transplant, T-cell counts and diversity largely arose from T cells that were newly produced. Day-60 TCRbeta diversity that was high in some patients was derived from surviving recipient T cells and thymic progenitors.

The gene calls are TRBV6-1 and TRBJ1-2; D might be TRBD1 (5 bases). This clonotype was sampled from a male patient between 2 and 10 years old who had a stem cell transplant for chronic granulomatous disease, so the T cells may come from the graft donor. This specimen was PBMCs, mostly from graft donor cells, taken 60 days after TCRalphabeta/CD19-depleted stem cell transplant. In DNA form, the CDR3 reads TGTGCCAGCAAGGCGGAGTCTGGCAGGGTCTATGGCTACACCTTC. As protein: CASKAESGRVYGYTF.